This TCR beta chain was obtained from a study of blood T cell repertoires in COVID-19. Study background: There were acute and convalescent COVID-19 samples, and they came from the United States, Italy and Spain. Sample material is recorded as cDNA or gDNA derived from T cells, B-cell-depleted T cells, or PBMCs.

Study members were between about 18 and 95 years old and lived in approximately 25 US regions. As handled by the study authors: Amplification of reference gene primers was used by the study to estimate nucleated cell counts. Assay: immunoSEQ multiplex PCR; the TCRdb copy retains only in-frame clones and omits some. V and J calls and clone size are copied from that table; D and trimming were computed from the DNA. The sample has 140,000 or so clones; roughly four fifths are singletons. Sequenced: PBMCs or T cells enriched from blood (not recorded which). The receptor was derived from a young woman who had been exposed to COVID-19.

This chain's CDR3 is CASSYSGSPPNYNEQFF. The CDR3 DNA sequence: TGTGCCAGCAGTTATAGCGGGAGCCCCCCAAATTACAATGAGCAGTTCTTC. The V and J genes are TRBV27 and TRBJ2-1, with TRBD2 matching 9 bases. V shed 4 bases, J shed 4 bases, and the junction held 11 bases outside the gene matches. The CDR3 consists of 17 residues. The germline V gene encodes CDR1 MNHEY and CDR2 SMNVEV (reference sequence).